The clone carrying this T cell receptor (beta chain) has a handful of counts. The antigen remains unidentified. This record belongs to a study of beta chain features in type 1 diabetes. Overall study findings and caveats: When cDNA is sequenced, cells with high TCR expression could be over-represented.

This CDR3 is built from 18 residues. Germline V lookup: CDR1 LNHNV, CDR2 YYDKDF (reference sequence). Between the trimmed V and J ends, which lost 2 bases and 3 bases, there was a span of 23 bases. Investigators reverse transcribed all isolated RNA, so they sequenced expressed TCRB transcripts. The data were produced by immunoSEQ multiplex PCR, yet TCRdb's version contains in-frame clones alone and is incomplete. The data contain about 900,000 clones, 15% to 20% of them singletons. By way of CD45RO/CCR7/CD25/CD127/CD95/CD27, the CD4+ regulatory, stem cell-like memory, central memory and naive cells were sorted.

This receptor was taken from a woman between 18 and 29 years old in good health. Material: naive CD4+ T cells from blood. The rearrangement links TRBV15 to TRBJ2-7, with no clear D. CDR3 bases: TGTGCCACCAGCAGACTTCCATCGAGCCACCCGATTGTCTACGAGCAGTACTTC. Encoded protein: CATSRLPSSHPIVYEQYF.